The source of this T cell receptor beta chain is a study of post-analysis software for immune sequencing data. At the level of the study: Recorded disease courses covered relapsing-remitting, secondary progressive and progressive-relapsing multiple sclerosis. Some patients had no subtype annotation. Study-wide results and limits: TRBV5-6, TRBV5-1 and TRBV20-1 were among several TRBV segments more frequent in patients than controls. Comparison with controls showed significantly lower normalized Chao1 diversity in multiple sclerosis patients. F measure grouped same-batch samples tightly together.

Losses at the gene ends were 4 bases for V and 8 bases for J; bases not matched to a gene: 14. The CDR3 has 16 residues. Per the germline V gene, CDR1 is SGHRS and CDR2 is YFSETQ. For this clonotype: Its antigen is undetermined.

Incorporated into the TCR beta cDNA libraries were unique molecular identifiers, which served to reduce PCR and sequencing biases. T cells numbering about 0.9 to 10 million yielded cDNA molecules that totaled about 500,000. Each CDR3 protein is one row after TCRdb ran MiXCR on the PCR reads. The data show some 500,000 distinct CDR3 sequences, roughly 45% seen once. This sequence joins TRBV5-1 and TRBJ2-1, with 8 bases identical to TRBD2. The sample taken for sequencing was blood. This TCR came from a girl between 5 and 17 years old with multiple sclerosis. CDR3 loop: CASSPGRVAGNDEQFF. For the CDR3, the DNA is TGCGCCAGCAGCCCCGGGAGGGTAGCGGGAAACGATGAGCAGTTCTTC.